This T cell receptor (beta chain) came from a study of human T cells and chemical hapten exposure. Study at large: On about 2 cm by about 2 cm of upper inner arm skin, sensitization was performed with 2% DPC. The scalp of each patient received a weekly diphenylcyclopropenone dose for the full approximately 26-week study.

V was clipped by 2 bases and J by 6 bases, with 10 bases between them. Looked up from germline, CDR1 is SGHAT and CDR2 is FQNNGV. The CDR3 is made up of 13 amino acids. This clonotype came up a few times. What it recognizes is unknown. TCRdb recomputed calls from the RACE reads with MiXCR, one row per CDR3 protein. The profile shows 65,000 to 95,000 distinct CDR3 sequences, about 6.6% of them singletons. As for time point: patch test 2, 6 weeks after DPC sensitization. Treatment here: therapeutic diphenylcyclopropenone sensitization with weekly scalp DPC. Study-level results: High-frequency TCRs, those above 1 in 1000, stayed the same after DPC sensitization.

The chain combines TRBV11-2 with TRBJ1-1; no reliable D call. This specimen was whole blood, taken in connection with sensitization to the hapten diphenylcyclopropenone (DPC). This clonotype originated in a woman in her thirties with alopecia areata. Some clones in this sample may be carry-over from other donors' samples. In nucleotides, the CDR3 is TGTGCCAGCAGCTTAACCACCGGCCCTGAAGCTTTCTTT. Its translation: CASSLTTGPEAFF. The whole variable domain, remainder taken from reference TRBV11-2 and TRBJ1-1, is EAGVAQSPRYKIIEKRQSVAFWCNPISGHATLYWYQQILGQGPKLLIQFQNNGVVDDSQLPKDRFSAERLKGVDSTLKIQPAKLEDSAVYLCASSLTTGPEAFFGQGTRLTVV.